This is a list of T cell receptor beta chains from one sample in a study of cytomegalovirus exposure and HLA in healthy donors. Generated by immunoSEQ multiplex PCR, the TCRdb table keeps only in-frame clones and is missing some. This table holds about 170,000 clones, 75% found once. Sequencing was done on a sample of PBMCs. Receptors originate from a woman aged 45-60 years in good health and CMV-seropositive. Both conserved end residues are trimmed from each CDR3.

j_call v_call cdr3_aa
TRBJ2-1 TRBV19 ASSIEKGGGTYNEQF
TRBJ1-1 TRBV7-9 ASSPSGRWAF
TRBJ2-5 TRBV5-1 ASSGGAGAETQY
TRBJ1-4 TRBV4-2 ASSQVLIRVNEKLF
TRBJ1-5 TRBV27 ASSLSRVSQPQH
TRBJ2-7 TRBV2 ASSLYEQY
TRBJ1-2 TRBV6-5 ASRMDGVNYGYT
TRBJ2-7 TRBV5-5 ASSSGTTSYEQY
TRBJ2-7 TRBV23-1 ASSRRDSYYEQY
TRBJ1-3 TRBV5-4 ASSSGDTIY
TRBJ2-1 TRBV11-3 ASSLEVGTGYNEQF
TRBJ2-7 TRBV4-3 ASSQASDKPYEQY
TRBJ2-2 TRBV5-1 ASSLPGTGIGELF
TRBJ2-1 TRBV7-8 ASSLAARRQF
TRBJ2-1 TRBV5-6 ASSYQEVHKEQF
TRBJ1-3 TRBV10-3 AISDRGRGNTIY
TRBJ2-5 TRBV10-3 AISAYGGAAETQY
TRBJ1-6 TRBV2 ASSRVQGFGSYNSPLH
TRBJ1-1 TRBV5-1 ASSSFGPDTEAF
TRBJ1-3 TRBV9 ASSVGDNGNTIY